This entry concerns a single TCR beta chain. Its cognate antigen is unknown. Clones were read by immunoSEQ multiplex PCR, and TCRdb kept only the in-frame ones, dropping some. This sample carries around 36,000 clones, approximately 78% of them seen once, and the ten largest clones take approximately 1%. This CDR3 is 15 amino acids long. V shed 2 bases, J shed 7 bases, and the junction held 6 bases outside the gene matches. Germline V gives CDR1 KGHSH, CDR2 LQKENI. The data stem from a study of pediatric ulcerative colitis. Study-wide results and limits: Ulcerative colitis patients shared more blood-rectal clones than controls. Blood samples from a couple of patients yielded substantially fewer templates and were excluded from blood-rectal overlap analysis.

One to two pinch biopsies were taken from the rectum during colonoscopy. The chain has TRBV18 and TRBJ1-4; TRBD1 matches at 8 bases. The TCR comes from a boy between 10 and 17 years old with mild ulcerative colitis. Sequencing was performed on gut tissue. CDR3 loop: CASSPRQGKGEKLFF. The CDR3 DNA is TGTGCCAGCTCACCAAGACAGGGGAAAGGTGAAAAACTGTTTTTT.